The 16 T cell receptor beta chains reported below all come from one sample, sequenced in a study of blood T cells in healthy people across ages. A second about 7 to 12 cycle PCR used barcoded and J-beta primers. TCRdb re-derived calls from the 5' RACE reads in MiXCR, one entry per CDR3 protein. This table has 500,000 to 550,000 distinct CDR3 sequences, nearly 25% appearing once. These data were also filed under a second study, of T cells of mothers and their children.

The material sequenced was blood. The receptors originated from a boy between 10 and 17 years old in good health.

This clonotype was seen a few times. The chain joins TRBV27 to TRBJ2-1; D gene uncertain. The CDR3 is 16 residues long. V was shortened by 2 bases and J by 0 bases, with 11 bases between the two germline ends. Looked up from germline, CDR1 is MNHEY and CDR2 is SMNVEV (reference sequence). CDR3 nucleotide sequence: TGTGCCAGCAGTTTACTACCCAGGAGCTCCTACAATGAGCAGTTCTTC. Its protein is CASSLLPRSSYNEQFF.

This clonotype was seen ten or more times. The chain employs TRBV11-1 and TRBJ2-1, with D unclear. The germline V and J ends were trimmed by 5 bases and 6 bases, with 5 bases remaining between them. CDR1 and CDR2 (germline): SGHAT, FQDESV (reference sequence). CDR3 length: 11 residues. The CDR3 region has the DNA TGTGCCAGCAGCCTACTCAATGAGCAGTTCTTC. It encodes CASSLLNEQFF.

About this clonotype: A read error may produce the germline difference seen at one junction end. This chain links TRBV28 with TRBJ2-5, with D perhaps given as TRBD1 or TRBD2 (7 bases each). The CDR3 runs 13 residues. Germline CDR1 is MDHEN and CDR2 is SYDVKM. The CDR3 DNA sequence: TGTGCCAGCACCGAGGGGGGGTGGAGGGGGCTGTTCTTC. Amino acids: CASTEGGWRGLFF. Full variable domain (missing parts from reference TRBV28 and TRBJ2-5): DVKVTQSSRYLVKRTGEKVFLECVQDMDHENMFWYRQDPGLGLRLIYFSYDVKMKEKGDIPEGYSVSREKKERFSLILESASTNQTSMYLCASTEGGWRGLFFGPGTRLLVL.

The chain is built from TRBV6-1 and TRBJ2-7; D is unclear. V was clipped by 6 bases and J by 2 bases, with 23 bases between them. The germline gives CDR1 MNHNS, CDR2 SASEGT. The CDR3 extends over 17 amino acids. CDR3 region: CASRLGQLGTSAYEQYF. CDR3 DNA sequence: TGTGCCAGCAGGTTGGGTCAGTTAGGCACTTCAGCCTACGAGCAGTACTTC.

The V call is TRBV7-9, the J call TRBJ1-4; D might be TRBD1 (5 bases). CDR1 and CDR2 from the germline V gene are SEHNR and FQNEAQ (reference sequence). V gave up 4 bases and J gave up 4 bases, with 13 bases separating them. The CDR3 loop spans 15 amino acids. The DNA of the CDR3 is TGTGCCAGCAGCTCCCGGGACCGGCGTAATGAAAAACTGTTTTTT. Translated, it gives CASSSRDRRNEKLFF.

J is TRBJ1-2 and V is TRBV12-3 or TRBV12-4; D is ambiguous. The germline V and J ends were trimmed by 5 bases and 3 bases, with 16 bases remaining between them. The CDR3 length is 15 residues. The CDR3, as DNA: TGTGCCAGCAGTCCCCGTAAAGGGCGAGACTATGGCTACACCTTC. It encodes CASSPRKGRDYGYTF.

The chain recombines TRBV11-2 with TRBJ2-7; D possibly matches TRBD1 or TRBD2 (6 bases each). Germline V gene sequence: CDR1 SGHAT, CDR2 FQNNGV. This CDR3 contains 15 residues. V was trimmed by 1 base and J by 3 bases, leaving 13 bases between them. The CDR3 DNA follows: TGTGCCAGCAGCTTAGGCGCGGGACAACACTACGAGCAGTACTTC. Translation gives CASSLGAGQHYEQYF.

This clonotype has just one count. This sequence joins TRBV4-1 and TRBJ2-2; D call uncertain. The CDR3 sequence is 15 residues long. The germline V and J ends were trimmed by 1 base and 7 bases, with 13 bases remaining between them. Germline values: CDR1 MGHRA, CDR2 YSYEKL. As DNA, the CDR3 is TGCGCCAGCAGCCAAGTAGACATGGGCGTCGGGGAGCTGTTTTTT. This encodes CASSQVDMGVGELFF.

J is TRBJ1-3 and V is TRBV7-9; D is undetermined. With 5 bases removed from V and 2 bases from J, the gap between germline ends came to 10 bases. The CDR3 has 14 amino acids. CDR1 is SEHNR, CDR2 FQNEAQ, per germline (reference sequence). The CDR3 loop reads CASSPRVAGNTIYF. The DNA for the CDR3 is TGTGCCAGCAGCCCAAGGGTGGCTGGAAACACCATATATTTT.

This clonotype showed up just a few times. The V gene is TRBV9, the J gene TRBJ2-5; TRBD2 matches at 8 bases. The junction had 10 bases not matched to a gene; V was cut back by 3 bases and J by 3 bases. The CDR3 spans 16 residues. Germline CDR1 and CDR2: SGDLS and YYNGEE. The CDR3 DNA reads TGTGCCAGCAGCGACTATACCGGGACTAGAGAAGAGACCCAGTACTTC. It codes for CASSDYTGTREETQYF.

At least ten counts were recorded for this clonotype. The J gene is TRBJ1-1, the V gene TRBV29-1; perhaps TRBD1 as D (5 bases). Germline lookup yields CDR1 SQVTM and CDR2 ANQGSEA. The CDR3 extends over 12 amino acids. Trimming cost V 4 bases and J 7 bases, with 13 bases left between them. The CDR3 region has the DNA TGCAGCGTTGTGGACATACGGGGTGAAGCTTTCTTT. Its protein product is CSVVDIRGEAFF.

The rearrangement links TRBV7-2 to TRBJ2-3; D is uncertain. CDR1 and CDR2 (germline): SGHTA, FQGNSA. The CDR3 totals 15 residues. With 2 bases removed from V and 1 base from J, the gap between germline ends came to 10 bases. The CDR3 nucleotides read TGTGCCAGCAGCTTATTACCATGGGGCACAGATACGCAGTATTTT. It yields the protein CASSLLPWGTDTQYF.

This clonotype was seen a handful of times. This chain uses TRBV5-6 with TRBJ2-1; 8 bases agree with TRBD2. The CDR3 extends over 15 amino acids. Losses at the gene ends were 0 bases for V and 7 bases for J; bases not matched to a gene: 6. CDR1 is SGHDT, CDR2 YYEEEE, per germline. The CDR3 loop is CASSLVWSGRNEQFF. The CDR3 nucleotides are TGTGCCAGCAGCTTGGTTTGGAGCGGGAGAAATGAGCAGTTCTTC.

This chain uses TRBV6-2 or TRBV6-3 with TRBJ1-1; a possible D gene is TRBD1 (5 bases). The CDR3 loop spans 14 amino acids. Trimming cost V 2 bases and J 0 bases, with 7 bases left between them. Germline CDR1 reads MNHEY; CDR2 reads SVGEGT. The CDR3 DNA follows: TGTGCCAGCAGTTACGGACATTTGAACACTGAAGCTTTCTTT. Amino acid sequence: CASSYGHLNTEAFF.

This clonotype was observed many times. CDR3: CASSLTSGNTGELFF. In DNA, the CDR3 is TGTGCCAGCAGCTTAACTAGCGGGAACACCGGGGAGCTGTTTTTT. This chain uses TRBV7-2 with TRBJ2-2, with 8 bases aligning to TRBD2. J gave up 1 base and V 2 bases, and 0 bases lay outside the gene matches. The CDR3 spans 15 residues. CDR1 and CDR2 (germline): SGHTA, FQGNSA.

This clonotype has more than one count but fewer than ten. The CDR3 is CASSPTLGDTQYF. The CDR3 nucleotides read TGTGCCAGCAGCCCCACTCTGGGGGATACGCAGTATTTT. The chain has TRBV7-6 and TRBJ2-3; D not resolved. Looked up from germline, CDR1 is SGHVS and CDR2 is FNYEAQ. Trimming left V 5 bases short and J 6 bases short, with 12 bases between. The CDR3 runs 13 residues.